These 11 T cell receptor beta chains came from one sample sequenced in a study of T-cell reconstitution after alpha-beta-depleted transplantation in children listed by TCRdb under 2016. The library was made by PCR. The instrument was an Illumina HiSeq 2500. Molecular barcoding was employed in the preparation of TCR libraries, with unique molecular identifiers being used to normalize TCRbeta repertoire quantification. TCRdb applied fastp at Q25 and MiXCR to the public reads, then kept only in-frame beta chains. Rows matching on CDR3 protein sequence are summarized as one entry with the most common DNA and genes. The sample records hundreds of thousands of distinct CDR3 sequences, roughly 10% of which are singletons. The ten largest account for less than 5% of the sample. The material sequenced was PBMCs from the stem cell graft donor, taken from the stem cell graft. The receptors here all came from a human donor who donated a stem cell graft to a child with acute myeloid leukemia.

The table lists this clonotype with many counts. The chain employs TRBV29-1 and TRBJ2-3; D is unresolved. The V and J ends lost 5 bases and 2 bases respectively, with 8 bases between them. The germline gives CDR1 SQVTM, CDR2 ANQGSEA. The CDR3 length is 12 residues. CDR3 in DNA: TGCAGCGTTTTCGCGGTCACAGATACGCAGTATTTT. It translates to CSVFAVTDTQYF.

A word on this clonotype: Lacking the conserved final phenylalanine or tryptophan, this CDR3 likely reflects a read error. The V call is TRBV7-6, the J call TRBJ2-7; 8 positions match TRBD2. Germline V gene data show CDR1 as SGHVS and CDR2 as FNYEAQ. V dropped 2 bases and J dropped 5; count of bases not matched to a gene: 5. This CDR3 is 14 amino acids long. This chain's CDR3 is CASSLISGGDEQYL. The CDR3 DNA follows: TGTGCCAGCAGCTTAATCTCGGGAGGGGACGAGCAGTACTTA.

This chain uses TRBV2 with TRBJ1-4; D not resolved. Germline V gene lookup returns CDR1 SNHLY and CDR2 FYNNEI. V lost 5 bases and J lost 8, with 18 bases in between. The CDR3 runs 15 residues. The CDR3 DNA sequence: TGTGCCAGCAGTCCCGATGGTATGAAGAGGGAAAAACTGTTTTTT. It yields the protein CASSPDGMKREKLFF.

This clonotype was detected many times. The chain is built from TRBV4-2 and TRBJ2-1; 11 nucleotides line up with TRBD2. Germline trimming cut 6 bases from V and 9 bases from J; bases unmatched to any gene: 10. The CDR3 has 15 amino acids. Germline V gene sequence: CDR1 LGHNA, CDR2 YNFKEQ. The CDR3 sequence is CASRGSLAGGLEQFF. The CDR3 DNA reads TGTGCCAGCAGGGGAAGCCTAGCGGGAGGCCTTGAGCAGTTCTTC.

This clonotype has only a few counts. V usage is TRBV7-2 and J usage is TRBJ2-5; D not resolved. Germline assignment: CDR1 SGHTA and CDR2 FQGNSA. Trimming shortened V by 0 bases and J by 9 bases, and 8 bases separated the two germline ends. CDR3 length: 12 residues. The CDR3: CASSLATWAQYF. As DNA, the CDR3 is TGTGCCAGCAGCTTAGCTACCTGGGCCCAGTACTTC. Supplemented by reference TRBV7-2 and TRBJ2-5, the full variable domain reads GAGVSQSPSNKVTEKGKDVELRCDPISGHTALYWYRQSLGQGLEFLIYFQGNSAPDKSGLPSDRFSAERTGGSVSTLTIQRTQQEDSAVYLCASSLATWAQYFGPGTRLLVL.

A few counts support this clonotype. The rearrangement links TRBV25-1 to TRBJ2-1; D ambiguous. Germline CDR1 is MGHDK and CDR2 is SYGVNS. The CDR3 totals 11 residues. V was shortened by 7 bases and J by 7 bases, with 8 bases between the two germline ends. The CDR3 coding sequence is TGTGCCAGCACTAACGGGAATGAGCAGTTCTTC. Its translation: CASTNGNEQFF.

Only a few counts were recorded for this clonotype. The chain recombines TRBV20-1 with TRBJ2-1; 7 bases align to TRBD2. The CDR3 length is 15 residues. V trimming: 2 bases; J trimming: 4 bases; junction bases outside the gene matches: 8. Germline CDR1 is DFQATT and CDR2 is SNEGSKA (reference sequence). In nucleotides, the CDR3 is TGCAGTGCTAGACGAGGTGGGGGGGGGTACAATGAGCAGTTCTTC. Translating it yields CSARRGGGGYNEQFF.

This clonotype has a handful of counts. The V and J genes are TRBV20-1 and TRBJ2-1, with 9 bases fitting TRBD2. The CDR3 consists of 13 residues. With 0 bases clipped from V and 12 bases from J, the junction kept 6 bases outside the gene matches. Germline V gene lookup returns CDR1 DFQATT and CDR2 SNEGSKA (reference sequence). The CDR3 here is CSARDLGAGGQFF. The DNA for the CDR3 is TGCAGTGCTAGAGATCTGGGAGCGGGAGGGCAGTTCTTC.

This clonotype was observed many times. J is TRBJ1-2 and V is TRBV28; D gene ambiguous. Trimming took 7 bases from V and 6 from J, leaving 12 bases between them. CDR3 length equals 12 residues. Germline CDR1 is MDHEN and CDR2 is SYDVKM. In nucleotides, the CDR3 is TGTGCCAGCACCAAAGACACCAATGGCTACACCTTC. Its protein product is CASTKDTNGYTF.

This clonotype was recorded many times. The rearrangement joins TRBV12-3 or TRBV12-4 to TRBJ2-3; TRBD2 matches at 10 bases. The CDR3 runs to 17 residues. The V segment lost 2 bases and the J segment 4 bases; nucleotides outside the gene matches: 9. The CDR3 reads CASSLRGSGRAADTQYF. The CDR3 DNA reads TGTGCCAGCAGTTTAAGGGGGAGCGGGAGGGCCGCAGATACGCAGTATTTT.

V usage is TRBV6-2 or TRBV6-3 and J usage is TRBJ2-7, with a possible D match to TRBD2 (5 bases). Trimming took off 2 bases at V and 1 base at J, with 12 bases between the two ends. There are 15 residues in the CDR3. Per germline, CDR1 MNHEY and CDR2 SVGEGT. CDR3: CASSYRAGPSYEQYF. CDR3 in DNA: TGTGCCAGCAGTTACCGCGCGGGTCCTTCCTACGAGCAGTACTTC.